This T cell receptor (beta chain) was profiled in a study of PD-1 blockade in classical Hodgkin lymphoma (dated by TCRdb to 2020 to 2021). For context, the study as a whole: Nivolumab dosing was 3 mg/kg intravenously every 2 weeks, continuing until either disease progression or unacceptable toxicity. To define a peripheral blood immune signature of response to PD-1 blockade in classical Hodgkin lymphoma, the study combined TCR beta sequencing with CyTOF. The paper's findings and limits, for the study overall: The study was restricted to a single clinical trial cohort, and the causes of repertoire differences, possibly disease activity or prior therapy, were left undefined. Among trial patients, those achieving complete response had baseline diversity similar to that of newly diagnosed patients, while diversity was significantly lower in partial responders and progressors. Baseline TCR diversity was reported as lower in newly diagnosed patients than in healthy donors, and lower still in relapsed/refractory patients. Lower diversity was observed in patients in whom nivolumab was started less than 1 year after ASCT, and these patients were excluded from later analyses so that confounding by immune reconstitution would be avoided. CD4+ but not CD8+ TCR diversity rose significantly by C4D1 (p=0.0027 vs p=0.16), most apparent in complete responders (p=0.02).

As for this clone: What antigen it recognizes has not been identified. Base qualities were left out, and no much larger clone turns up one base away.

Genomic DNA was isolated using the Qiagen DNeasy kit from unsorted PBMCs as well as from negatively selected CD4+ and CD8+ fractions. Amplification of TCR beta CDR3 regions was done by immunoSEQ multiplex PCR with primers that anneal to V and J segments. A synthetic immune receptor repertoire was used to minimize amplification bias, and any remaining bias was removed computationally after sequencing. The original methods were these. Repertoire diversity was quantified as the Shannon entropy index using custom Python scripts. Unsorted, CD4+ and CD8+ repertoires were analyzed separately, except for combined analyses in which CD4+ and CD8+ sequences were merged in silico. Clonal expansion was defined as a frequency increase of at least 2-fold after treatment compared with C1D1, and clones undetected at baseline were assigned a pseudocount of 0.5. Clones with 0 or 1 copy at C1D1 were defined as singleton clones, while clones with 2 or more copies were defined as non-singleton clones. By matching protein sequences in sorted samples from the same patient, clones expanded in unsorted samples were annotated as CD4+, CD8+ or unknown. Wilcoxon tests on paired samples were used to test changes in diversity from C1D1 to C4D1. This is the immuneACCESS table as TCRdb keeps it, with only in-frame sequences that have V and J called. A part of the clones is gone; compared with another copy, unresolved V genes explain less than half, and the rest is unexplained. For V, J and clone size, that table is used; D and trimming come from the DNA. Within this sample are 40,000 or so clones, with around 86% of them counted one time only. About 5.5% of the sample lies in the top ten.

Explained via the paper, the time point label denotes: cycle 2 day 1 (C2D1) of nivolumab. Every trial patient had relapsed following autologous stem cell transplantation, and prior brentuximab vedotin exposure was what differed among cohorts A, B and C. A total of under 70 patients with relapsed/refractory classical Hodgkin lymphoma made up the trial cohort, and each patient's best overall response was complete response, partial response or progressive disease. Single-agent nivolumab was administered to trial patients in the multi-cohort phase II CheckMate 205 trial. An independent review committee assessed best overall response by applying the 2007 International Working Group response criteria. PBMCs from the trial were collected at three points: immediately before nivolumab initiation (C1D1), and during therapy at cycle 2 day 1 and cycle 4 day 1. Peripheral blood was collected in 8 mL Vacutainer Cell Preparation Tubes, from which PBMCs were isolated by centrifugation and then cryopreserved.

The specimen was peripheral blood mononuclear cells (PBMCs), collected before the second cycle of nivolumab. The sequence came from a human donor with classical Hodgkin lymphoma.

The DNA sequence is as follows: TGCGGGTACAGGGGTGGCGAGACCCAGTACTTC. It encodes CGYRGGETQYF. The V gene is TRBV29-1 and the J gene is TRBJ2-5; 7 bases in the junction line up with TRBD1. Sequences SQVTM (CDR1) and ANQGSEA (CDR2) are obtained from the germline V gene. Inclusive of the bounding cysteine and phenylalanine, the CDR3 is 11 residues long. Of the read, only the CDR3 DNA is kept; its 33 bases are in frame from base 1.